Below, one T cell receptor (beta chain) is given with its context. This sample was included in a study of blood T cell repertoires in COVID-19. Study overall: Sites across the United States, Italy and Spain contributed samples from acute and convalescent COVID-19. PBMCs, B-cell-depleted T cells, or T cells were the source of the cDNA or gDNA that made up the material.

In the original workflow: Amplification of reference gene primers provided the estimated nucleated cell counts. Assay used: immunoSEQ multiplex PCR; TCRdb lists only in-frame clones, some missing. V, J and clone size derive from that table, while D and trimming were established from the DNA sequence. This sample has 150,000 to 200,000 clones, with around nine tenths found just once. The sequencing input was peripheral blood. The sequence came from a man in his late teens or twenties with active or convalescent COVID-19.

As DNA, the CDR3 is TGCGCCAGCAGCCAAGGTCGAGAGCGGAGCACAGATACGCAGTATTTT. Translation gives CASSQGRERSTDTQYF. The chain couples TRBV4-3 to TRBJ2-3, with D tentatively TRBD2 (5 bases). In germline, CDR1 is LGHNA, CDR2 YSLEER. V gave up 1 base and J gave up 0 bases, with 11 bases separating them. The CDR3 extends over 16 amino acids.